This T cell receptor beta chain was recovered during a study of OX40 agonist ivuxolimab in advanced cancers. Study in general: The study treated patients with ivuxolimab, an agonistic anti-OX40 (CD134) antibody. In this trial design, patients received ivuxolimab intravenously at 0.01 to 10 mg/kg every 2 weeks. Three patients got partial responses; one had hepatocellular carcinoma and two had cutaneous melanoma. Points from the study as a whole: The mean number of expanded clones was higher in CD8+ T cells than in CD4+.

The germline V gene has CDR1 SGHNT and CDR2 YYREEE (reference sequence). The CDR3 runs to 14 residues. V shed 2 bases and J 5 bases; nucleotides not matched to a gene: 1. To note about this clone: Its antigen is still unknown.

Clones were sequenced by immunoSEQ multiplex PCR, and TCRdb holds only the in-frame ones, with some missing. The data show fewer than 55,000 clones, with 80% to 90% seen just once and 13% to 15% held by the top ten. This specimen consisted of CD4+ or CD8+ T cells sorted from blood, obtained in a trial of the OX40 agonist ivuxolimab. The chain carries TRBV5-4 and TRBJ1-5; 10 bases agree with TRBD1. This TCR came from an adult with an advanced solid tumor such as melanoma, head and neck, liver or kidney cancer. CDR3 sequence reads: CASSFGTGDQPQHF. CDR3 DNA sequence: TGTGCCAGCAGCTTTGGGACAGGGGATCAGCCCCAGCATTTT.